Sequencing of this T cell receptor beta chain was carried out in a study of blood T cell repertoires in COVID-19. For the study at large: The samples span acute and convalescent COVID-19 from the United States, Italy and Spain. Nucleic acid was either cDNA or gDNA, and it came from T cells, B-cell-depleted T cells, or PBMCs.

Methods used by the authors: Amplification with reference gene primers provided the estimates of nucleated cell counts. The protocol was immunoSEQ multiplex PCR, while the TCRdb copy is restricted to in-frame clones and leaves out a portion. The V and J calls and clone size come from that table; D and trimming were worked out from the DNA. This table holds approximately 310,000 clones, about nine tenths found once. Trimming at V came to 6 bases and at J to 3 bases, leaving 5 bases not matched to a gene. Germline CDR1 and CDR2: SGHAT and FQNNGV. The CDR3 totals 13 residues. J is TRBJ2-7 and V is TRBV11-2, with 7 bases identical to TRBD2. This TCR was recovered from a man aged 55 to 69 who had recovered from COVID-19. Sequenced material: PBMCs or T cells enriched from blood (not recorded which). The CDR3 loop reads CASSWGTNYEQYF. CDR3 DNA: TGTGCCAGCAGTTGGGGGACTAACTACGAGCAGTACTTC.